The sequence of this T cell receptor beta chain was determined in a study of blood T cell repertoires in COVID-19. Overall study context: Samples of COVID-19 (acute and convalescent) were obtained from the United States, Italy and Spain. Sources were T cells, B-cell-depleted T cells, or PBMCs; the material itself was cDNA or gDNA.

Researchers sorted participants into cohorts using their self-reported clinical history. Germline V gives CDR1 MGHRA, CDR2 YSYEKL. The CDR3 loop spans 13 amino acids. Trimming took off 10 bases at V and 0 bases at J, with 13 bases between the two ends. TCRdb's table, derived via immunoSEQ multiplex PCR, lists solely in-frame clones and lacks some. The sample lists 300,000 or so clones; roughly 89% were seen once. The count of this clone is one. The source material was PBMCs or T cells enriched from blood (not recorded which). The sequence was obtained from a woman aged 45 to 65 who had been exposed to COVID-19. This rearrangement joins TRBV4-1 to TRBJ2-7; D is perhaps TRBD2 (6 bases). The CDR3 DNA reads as TGCGCCACCCGGGACTCCAACTCCTACGAGCAGTACTTC. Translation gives CATRDSNSYEQYF.